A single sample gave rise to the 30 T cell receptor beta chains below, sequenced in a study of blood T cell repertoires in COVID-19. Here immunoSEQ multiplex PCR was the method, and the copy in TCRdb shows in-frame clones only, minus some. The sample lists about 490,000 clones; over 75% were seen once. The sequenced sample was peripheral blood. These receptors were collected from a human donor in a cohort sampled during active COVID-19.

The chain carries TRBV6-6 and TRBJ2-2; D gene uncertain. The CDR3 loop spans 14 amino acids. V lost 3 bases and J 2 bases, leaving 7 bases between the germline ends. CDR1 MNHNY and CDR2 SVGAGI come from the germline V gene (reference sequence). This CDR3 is CASSYLINTGELFF. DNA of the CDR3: TGTGCCAGCAGTTATCTTATAAACACCGGGGAGCTGTTTTTT.

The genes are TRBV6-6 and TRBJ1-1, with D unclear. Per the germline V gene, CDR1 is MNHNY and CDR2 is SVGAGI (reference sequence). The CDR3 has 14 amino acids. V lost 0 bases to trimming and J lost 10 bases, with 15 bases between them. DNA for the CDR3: TGTGCCAGCAGTTACTCGCCGGACTTAGAAGGAGCTTTCTTT. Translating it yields CASSYSPDLEGAFF.

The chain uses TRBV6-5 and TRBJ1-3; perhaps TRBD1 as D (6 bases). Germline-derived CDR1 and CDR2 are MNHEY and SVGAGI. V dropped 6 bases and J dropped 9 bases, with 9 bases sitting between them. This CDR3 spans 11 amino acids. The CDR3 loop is CASRNRATIYF. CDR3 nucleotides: TGTGCCAGCAGAAACAGGGCCACCATATATTTT.

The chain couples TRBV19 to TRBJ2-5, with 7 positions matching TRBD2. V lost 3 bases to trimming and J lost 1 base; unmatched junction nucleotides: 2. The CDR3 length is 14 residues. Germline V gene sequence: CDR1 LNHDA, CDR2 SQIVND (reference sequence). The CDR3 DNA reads TGTGCCAGTAGTATTGGGGGGGGCCAAGAGACCCAGTACTTC. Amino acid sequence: CASSIGGGQETQYF.

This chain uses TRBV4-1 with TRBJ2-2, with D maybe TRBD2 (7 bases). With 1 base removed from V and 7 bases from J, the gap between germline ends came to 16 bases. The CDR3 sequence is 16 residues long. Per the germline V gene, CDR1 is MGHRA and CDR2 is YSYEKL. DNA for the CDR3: TGCGCCAGCAGCCAAGGGCACGCGGGGGCGGACGGGGAGCTGTTTTTT. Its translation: CASSQGHAGADGELFF.

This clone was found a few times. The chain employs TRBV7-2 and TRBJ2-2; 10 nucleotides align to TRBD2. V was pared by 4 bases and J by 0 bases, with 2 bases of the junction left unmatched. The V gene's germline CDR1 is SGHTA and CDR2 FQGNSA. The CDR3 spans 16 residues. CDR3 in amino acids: CASSWTSGTNTGELFF. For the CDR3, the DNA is TGTGCCAGCAGCTGGACTAGCGGAACGAACACCGGGGAGCTGTTTTTT.

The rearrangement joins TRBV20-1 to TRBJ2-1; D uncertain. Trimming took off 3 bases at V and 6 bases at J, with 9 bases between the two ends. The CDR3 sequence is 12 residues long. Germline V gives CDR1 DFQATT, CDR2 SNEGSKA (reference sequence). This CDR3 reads CSASRERNEQFF. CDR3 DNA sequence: TGCAGTGCTAGTCGCGAACGCAATGAGCAGTTCTTC.

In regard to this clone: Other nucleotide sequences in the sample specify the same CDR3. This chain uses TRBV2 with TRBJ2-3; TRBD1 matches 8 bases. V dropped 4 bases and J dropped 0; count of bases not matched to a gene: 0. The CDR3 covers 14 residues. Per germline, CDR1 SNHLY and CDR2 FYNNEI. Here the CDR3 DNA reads TGTGCCAGCAGTGGACAGGGGAGCACAGATACGCAGTATTTT. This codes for CASSGQGSTDTQYF.

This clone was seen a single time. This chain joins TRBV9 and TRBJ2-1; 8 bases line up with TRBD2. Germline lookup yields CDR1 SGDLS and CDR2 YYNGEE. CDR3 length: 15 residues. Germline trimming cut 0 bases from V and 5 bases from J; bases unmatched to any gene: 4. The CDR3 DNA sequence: TGTGCCAGCAGCGTAGTCGGGAGGGCCCACAATGAGCAGTTCTTC. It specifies CASSVVGRAHNEQFF. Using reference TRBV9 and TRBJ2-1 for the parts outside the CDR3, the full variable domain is DSGVTQTPKHLITATGQRVTLRCSPRSGDLSVYWYQQSLDQGLQFLIQYYNGEERAKGNILERFSAQQFPDLHSELNLSSLELGDSALYFCASSVVGRAHNEQFFGPGTRLTVL.

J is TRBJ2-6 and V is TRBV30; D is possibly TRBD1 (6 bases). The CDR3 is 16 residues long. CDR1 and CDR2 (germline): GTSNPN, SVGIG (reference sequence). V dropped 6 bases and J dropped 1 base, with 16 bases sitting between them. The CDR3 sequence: CACFSLRGSGANVLTF. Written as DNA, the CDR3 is TGTGCCTGTTTTTCTCTCAGGGGATCTGGGGCCAACGTCCTGACTTTC.

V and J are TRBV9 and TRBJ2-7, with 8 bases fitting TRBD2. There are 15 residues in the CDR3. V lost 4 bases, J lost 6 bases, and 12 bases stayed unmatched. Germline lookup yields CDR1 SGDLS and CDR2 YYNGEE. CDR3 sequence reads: CASSLLAEGMVEQYF. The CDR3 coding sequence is TGTGCCAGCAGCCTACTAGCGGAGGGAATGGTCGAGCAGTACTTC. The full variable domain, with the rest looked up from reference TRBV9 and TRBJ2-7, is DSGVTQTPKHLITATGQRVTLRCSPRSGDLSVYWYQQSLDQGLQFLIQYYNGEERAKGNILERFSAQQFPDLHSELNLSSLELGDSALYFCASSLLAEGMVEQYFGPGTRLTVT.

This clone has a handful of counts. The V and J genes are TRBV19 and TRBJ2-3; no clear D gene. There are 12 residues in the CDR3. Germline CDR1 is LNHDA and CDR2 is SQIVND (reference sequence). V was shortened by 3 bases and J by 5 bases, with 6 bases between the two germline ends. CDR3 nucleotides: TGTGCCAGTAGTATGAGAGGAGATACGCAGTATTTT. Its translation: CASSMRGDTQYF.

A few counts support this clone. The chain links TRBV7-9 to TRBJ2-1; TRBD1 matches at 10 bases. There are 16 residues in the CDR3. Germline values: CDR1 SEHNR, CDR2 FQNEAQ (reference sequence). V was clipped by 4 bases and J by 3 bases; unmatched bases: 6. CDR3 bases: TGTGCCAGCAGCTCGGACGGGACAGGGGTCTACAATGAGCAGTTCTTC. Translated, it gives CASSSDGTGVYNEQFF. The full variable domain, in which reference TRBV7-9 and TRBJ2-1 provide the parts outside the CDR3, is DTGVSQNPRHKITKRGQNVTFRCDPISEHNRLYWYRQTLGQGPEFLTYFQNEAQLEKSRLLSDRFSAERPKGSFSTLEIQRTEQGDSAMYLCASSSDGTGVYNEQFFGPGTRLTVL.

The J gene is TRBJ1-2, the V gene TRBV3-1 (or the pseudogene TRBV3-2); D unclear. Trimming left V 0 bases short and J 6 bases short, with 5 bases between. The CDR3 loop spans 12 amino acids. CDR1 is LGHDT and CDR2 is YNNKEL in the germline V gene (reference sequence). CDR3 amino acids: CASSQDENGYTF. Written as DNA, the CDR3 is TGTGCCAGCAGCCAAGATGAGAATGGCTACACCTTC.

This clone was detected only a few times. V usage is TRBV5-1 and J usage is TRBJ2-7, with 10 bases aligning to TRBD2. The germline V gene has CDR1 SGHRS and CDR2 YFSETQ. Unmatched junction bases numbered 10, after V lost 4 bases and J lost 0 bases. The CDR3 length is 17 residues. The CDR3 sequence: CASSPTGLADHSYEQYF. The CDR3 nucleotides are TGCGCCAGCAGCCCGACCGGACTAGCGGACCACTCCTACGAGCAGTACTTC.

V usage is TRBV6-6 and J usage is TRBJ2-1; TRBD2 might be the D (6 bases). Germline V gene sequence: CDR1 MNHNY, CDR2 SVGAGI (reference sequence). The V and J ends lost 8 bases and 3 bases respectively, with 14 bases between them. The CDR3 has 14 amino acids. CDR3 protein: CASHRDSHYNEQFF. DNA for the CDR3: TGTGCCAGCCACCGGGACTCCCACTACAATGAGCAGTTCTTC.

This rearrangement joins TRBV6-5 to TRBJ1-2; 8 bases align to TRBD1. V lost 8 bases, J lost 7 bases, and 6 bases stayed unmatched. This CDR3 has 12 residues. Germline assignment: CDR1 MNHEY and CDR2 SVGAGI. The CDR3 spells CASGRQGSGYTF. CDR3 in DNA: TGTGCCAGCGGACGACAGGGGAGTGGCTACACCTTC.

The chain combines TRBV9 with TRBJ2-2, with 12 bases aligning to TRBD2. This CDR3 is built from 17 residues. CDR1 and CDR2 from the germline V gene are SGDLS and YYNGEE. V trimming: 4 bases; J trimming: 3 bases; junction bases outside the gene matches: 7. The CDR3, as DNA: TGTGCCAGCAGCACGCTAGCGGGAGGGCCTTACACCGGGGAGCTGTTTTTT. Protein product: CASSTLAGGPYTGELFF.

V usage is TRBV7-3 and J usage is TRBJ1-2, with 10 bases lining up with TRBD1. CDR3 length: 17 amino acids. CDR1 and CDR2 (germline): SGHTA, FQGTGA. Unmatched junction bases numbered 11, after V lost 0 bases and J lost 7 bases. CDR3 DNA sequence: TGTGCCAGCAGCTTAACATCAGCCGGGACAGGGGCCCTTGGCTACACCTTC. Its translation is CASSLTSAGTGALGYTF.

The CDR3 reads CASSDDGQPNSPLHF. CDR3 nucleotide sequence: TGTGCCAGCAGTGATGACGGACAGCCTAATTCACCCCTCCACTTT. The chain links TRBV25-1 to TRBJ1-6; a possible D gene is TRBD1 (6 bases). V shed 3 bases and J shed 6 bases, with 12 bases lying between them. The CDR3 sequence is 15 residues long. CDR1 is MGHDK and CDR2 is SYGVNS in the germline V gene.

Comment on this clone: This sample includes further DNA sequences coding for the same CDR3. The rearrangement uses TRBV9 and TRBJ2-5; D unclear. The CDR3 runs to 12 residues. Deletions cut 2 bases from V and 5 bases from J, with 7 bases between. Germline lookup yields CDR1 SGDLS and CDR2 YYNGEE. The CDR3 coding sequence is TGTGCCAGCAGCGTTGGTGAGGAGACCCAGTACTTC. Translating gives CASSVGEETQYF.

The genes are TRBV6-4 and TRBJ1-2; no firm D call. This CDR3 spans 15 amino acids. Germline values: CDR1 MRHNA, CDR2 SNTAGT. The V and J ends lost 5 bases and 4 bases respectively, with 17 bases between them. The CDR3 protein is CASSPEGGSIYGYTF. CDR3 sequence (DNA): TGTGCCAGCAGTCCCGAAGGAGGATCGATCTATGGCTACACCTTC.

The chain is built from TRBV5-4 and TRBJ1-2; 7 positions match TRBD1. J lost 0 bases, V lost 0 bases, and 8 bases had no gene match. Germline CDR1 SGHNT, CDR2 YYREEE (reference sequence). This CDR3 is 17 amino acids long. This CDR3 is CASSLGGGQATNYGYTF. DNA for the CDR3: TGTGCCAGCAGCTTGGGCGGAGGACAGGCGACTAACTATGGCTACACCTTC. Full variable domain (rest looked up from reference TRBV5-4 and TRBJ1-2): ETGVTQSPTHLIKTRGQQVTLRCSSQSGHNTVSWYQQALGQGPQFIFQYYREEENGRGNFPPRFSGLQFPNYSSELNVNALELDDSALYLCASSLGGGQATNYGYTFGSGTRLTVV.

The CDR3 is CAWSVFDSLVVEQYF. CDR3 nucleotide sequence: TGTGCCTGGAGTGTCTTTGACAGTTTGGTCGTCGAGCAGTACTTC. The chain links TRBV30 to TRBJ2-7, with a weak D call TRBD1 (5 bases). Deletions cut 0 bases from V and 6 bases from J, with 18 bases between. The CDR3 is made up of 15 amino acids. From germline, CDR1 is GTSNPN and CDR2 SVGIG (reference sequence).

This CDR3 reads CASSQVGSGLAGVDTQYF. CDR3 nucleotide sequence: TGTGCCAGCAGCCAAGTAGGTTCGGGGCTAGCGGGAGTAGATACGCAGTATTTT. V usage is TRBV4-2 and J usage is TRBJ2-3; 10 bases line up with TRBD2. V trimming: 1 base; J trimming: 5 bases; junction bases outside the gene matches: 12. The CDR3 extends over 18 amino acids. CDR1 and CDR2 (germline): LGHNA, YNFKEQ.

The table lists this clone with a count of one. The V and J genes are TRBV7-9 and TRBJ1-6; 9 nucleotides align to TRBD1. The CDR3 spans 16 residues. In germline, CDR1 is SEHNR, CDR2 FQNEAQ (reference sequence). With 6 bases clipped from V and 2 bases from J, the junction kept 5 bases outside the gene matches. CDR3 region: CASRTGTGTYNSPLHF. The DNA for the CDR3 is TGTGCCAGCAGGACCGGGACAGGGACCTATAATTCACCCCTCCACTTT.

CDR3 DNA sequence: TGTGCCAGCAGTACTCGACAGGATGGTGAAAAACTGTTTTTT. Encoded protein: CASSTRQDGEKLFF. V usage is TRBV28 and J usage is TRBJ1-4; possible D gene TRBD1, 6 bases. The CDR3 runs 14 residues. Germline CDR1 MDHEN, CDR2 SYDVKM. Trimming pared 5 bases from V and 7 bases from J, leaving 14 bases between.

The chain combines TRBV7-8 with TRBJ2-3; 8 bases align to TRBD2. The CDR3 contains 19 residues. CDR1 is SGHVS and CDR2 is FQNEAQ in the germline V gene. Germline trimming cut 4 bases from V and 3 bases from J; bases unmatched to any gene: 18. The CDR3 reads CASSSVGAGDPWGTDTQYF. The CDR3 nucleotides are TGTGCCAGCAGCTCGGTTGGAGCGGGAGATCCCTGGGGGACAGATACGCAGTATTTT. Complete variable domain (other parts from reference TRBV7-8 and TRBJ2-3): GAGVSQSPRYKVAKRGQDVALRCDPISGHVSLFWYQQALGQGPEFLTYFQNEAQLDKSGLPSDRFFAERPEGSVSTLKIQRTQQEDSAVYLCASSSVGAGDPWGTDTQYFGPGTRLTVL.

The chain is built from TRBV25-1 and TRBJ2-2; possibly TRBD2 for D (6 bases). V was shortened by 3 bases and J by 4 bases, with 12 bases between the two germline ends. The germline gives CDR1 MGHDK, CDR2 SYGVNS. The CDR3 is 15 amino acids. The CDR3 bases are TGTGCCAGCAGTGAGCTAGCGAGTCCCACCGGGGAGCTGTTTTTT. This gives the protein CASSELASPTGELFF.

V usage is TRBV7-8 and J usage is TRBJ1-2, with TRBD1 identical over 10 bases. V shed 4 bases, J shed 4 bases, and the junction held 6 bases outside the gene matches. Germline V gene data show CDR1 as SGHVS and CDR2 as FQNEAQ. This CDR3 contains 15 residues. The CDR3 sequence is CASSYPGQGRYGYTF. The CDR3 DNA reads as TGTGCCAGCAGCTACCCGGGACAGGGGCGCTATGGCTACACCTTC.